This T cell receptor (beta chain) was captured in a study of blood T cell repertoires in COVID-19. The overall study: Both acute and convalescent COVID-19 samples were obtained from the United States, Italy and Spain. PBMCs, B-cell-depleted T cells, or T cells provided the cDNA or gDNA that made up the material.

In the authors' workflow: Counts of nucleated cells, estimated from reference gene primer amplification, were obtained. Profiling relied on immunoSEQ multiplex PCR, and the TCRdb table lists in-frame clones only, not all of them. V, J and clone size are taken as reported in that table, and D and trimming were inferred from the DNA itself. Of a few hundred thousand clones in the sample, 86% were seen once. The sequence derives from a woman aged 45-59 years with acute or convalescent COVID-19. The sequenced sample was peripheral blood.

The CDR3: CASKAGPSTDTQYF. The CDR3, as DNA: TGTGCCAGTAAGGCGGGACCCAGCACAGATACGCAGTATTTT. This rearrangement joins TRBV19 to TRBJ2-3; TRBD2 might be the D (6 bases). CDR3 size: 14 residues. The ends were cut back, 7 bases at V and 0 bases at J, with 11 bases in the middle. CDR1 is LNHDA, CDR2 SQIVND, per germline (reference sequence).